This T cell receptor beta chain comes out of a study of blood T cell repertoires in COVID-19. All enrollees were about 18 to 89 years old and from 24 US areas. Recovered status in Cohort 3 required two negative PCRs, clearance, or symptom resolution. As processed by the authors: Reference gene primers were amplified, and this amplification served to estimate nucleated cell counts. Clones were sequenced by immunoSEQ multiplex PCR, and TCRdb holds only the in-frame ones, with some missing. That table is the source of V, J and clone size, and D and trimming were worked out from the DNA. The data show about 320,000 clones, around 90% seen once. This clone was recorded only once. The sample taken for sequencing was PBMCs or T cells enriched from blood (not recorded which). The origin of this receptor is a man in his sixties who had recovered from COVID-19.

The CDR3 DNA reads as TGTGCCAGCTCTCCGGGACAGGGGTTGGTTAGCAATCAGCCCCAGCATTTT. Translating it yields CASSPGQGLVSNQPQHF. The chain uses TRBV28 and TRBJ1-5; 10 bases line up with TRBD1. CDR1 and CDR2 (germline): MDHEN, SYDVKM. This CDR3 comprises 17 residues. V gave up 8 bases and J gave up 0 bases; unmatched junction bases: 10.